These 10 T cell receptor beta chains came from one sample sequenced in a study of blood T cell repertoires in COVID-19. TCRdb's table, derived via immunoSEQ multiplex PCR, lists solely in-frame clones and lacks some. The sample shows under 450,000 clones, around 89% of them seen only once. The sample consisted of peripheral blood. Receptors were obtained from a middle-aged woman with COVID-19, enrolled during active disease.

This clone was seen a single time. The chain couples TRBV9 to TRBJ2-7, with 10 bases identical to TRBD1. The J segment lost 2 bases and the V segment lost 4 bases, leaving 9 bases of the junction unmatched. Germline CDR1 and CDR2: SGDLS and YYNGEE. The CDR3 runs 16 residues. CDR3 in amino acids: CASSPQGGTGAYEQYF. The CDR3 nucleotides read TGTGCCAGCAGCCCTCAGGGGGGGACAGGGGCCTACGAGCAGTACTTC. The full variable domain, its missing parts supplied by reference TRBV9 and TRBJ2-7, is DSGVTQTPKHLITATGQRVTLRCSPRSGDLSVYWYQQSLDQGLQFLIQYYNGEERAKGNILERFSAQQFPDLHSELNLSSLELGDSALYFCASSPQGGTGAYEQYFGPGTRLTVT.

The rearrangement uses TRBV9 and TRBJ2-7, with 8 positions matching TRBD2. After removal of 4 bases from V and 2 bases from J, the junction contained 11 bases not matched to a gene. The CDR3 totals 16 residues. Germline-derived CDR1 and CDR2 are SGDLS and YYNGEE. The CDR3 coding sequence is TGTGCCAGCAGCCCAAGATTAGCGGGATCCACCTACGAGCAGTACTTC. It codes for CASSPRLAGSTYEQYF.

The rearrangement uses TRBV19 and TRBJ1-1; possibly TRBD1 for D (6 bases). The CDR3 loop spans 11 amino acids. The V end lost 8 bases, the J end lost 8 bases, and 12 bases lay between the germline ends. Germline V gene data show CDR1 as LNHDA and CDR2 as SQIVND (reference sequence). The CDR3 DNA reads TGTGCCAGTCTGACAGGACTCGAAGCTTTCTTT. It translates to CASLTGLEAFF.

The rearrangement uses TRBV7-2 and TRBJ2-7, with D perhaps TRBD1 (5 bases). Between the trimmed V and J ends, which lost 1 base and 2 bases, there was a span of 9 bases. Per germline, CDR1 SGHTA and CDR2 FQGNSA. This CDR3 comprises 14 residues. This chain's CDR3 is CASSLVMGPYEQYF. CDR3 DNA: TGTGCCAGCAGCTTAGTAATGGGGCCCTACGAGCAGTACTTC.

This clone has just one count. This chain links TRBV6-5 with TRBJ2-1; 13 bases are a match to TRBD2. V gave up 5 bases and J gave up 10 bases; unmatched junction bases: 5. Looked up from germline, CDR1 is MNHEY and CDR2 is SVGAGI. CDR3 length: 14 amino acids. Written as DNA, the CDR3 is TGTGCCAGCAGTCAACTAGCGGGAGGGCAGGAGCAGTTCTTC. Its translation: CASSQLAGGQEQFF.

The chain couples TRBV3-1 (or the pseudogene TRBV3-2) to TRBJ1-2; D gene ambiguous. V lost 1 base to trimming and J lost 4 bases, with 7 bases between them. CDR3 length equals 13 residues. CDR1 is LGHDT and CDR2 is YNNKEL in the germline V gene (reference sequence). CDR3 sequence: CASSQVPVYGYTF. In nucleotides, the CDR3 is TGTGCCAGCAGCCAAGTCCCCGTCTATGGCTACACCTTC.

The chain recombines TRBV2 with TRBJ2-5; TRBD2 matches 7 bases. This CDR3 region has 16 residues. CDR1 is SNHLY and CDR2 is FYNNEI in the germline V gene. The J segment lost 5 bases and the V segment lost 1 base, leaving 10 bases of the junction unmatched. This CDR3 is CASSEGKTSFPETQYF. The CDR3 nucleotides read TGTGCCAGCAGTGAAGGAAAGACTAGCTTTCCCGAGACCCAGTACTTC.

The chain couples TRBV6-6 to TRBJ1-4; the D gene is possibly TRBD1 (5 bases). Trimming took off 2 bases at V and 6 bases at J, with 13 bases between the two ends. There are 15 residues in the CDR3. CDR1 is MNHNY, CDR2 SVGAGI, per germline (reference sequence). The CDR3 protein is CASSYGAGGYEKLFF. The CDR3 DNA is TGTGCCAGCAGTTACGGGGCGGGGGGTTATGAAAAACTGTTTTTT.

The V call is TRBV6-2 or TRBV6-3, the J call TRBJ2-1; 10 bases are shared with TRBD2. V lost 6 bases, J lost 7 bases, and 12 bases stayed unmatched. The CDR3 sequence is 16 residues long. Germline V gene data show CDR1 as MNHEY and CDR2 as SVGEGT. The CDR3 coding sequence is TGTGCCAGCAGCCTTACTAGCGGGAAGAGGAGGAATGAGCAGTTCTTC. It is translated as CASSLTSGKRRNEQFF.

The rearrangement joins TRBV10-3 to TRBJ1-1; maybe TRBD1 (6 bases). The CDR3 is 13 residues long. Germline loops: CDR1 ENHRY, CDR2 SYGVKD. V was shortened by 2 bases and J by 9 bases, with 13 bases between the two germline ends. Written as DNA, the CDR3 is TGTGCCATCAGTGAGCTCCGGGACACGAAAGCTTTCTTT. Translation: CAISELRDTKAFF.